This T cell receptor beta chain comes out of a study of T-cell reconstitution after alpha-beta-depleted transplantation in children. Unique molecular identifiers featured in how the TCRbeta library was prepared. TCRdb re-derived calls from the PCR reads in MiXCR, one entry per CDR3 protein. The data hold about 500,000 distinct CDR3 sequences, with roughly 33% observed a single time. V lost 0 bases and J 5 bases, leaving 12 bases between the germline ends. The germline V gene encodes CDR1 SGHRS and CDR2 YFSETQ. This CDR3 is built from 15 residues. The chain uses TRBV5-1 and TRBJ2-1; no reliable D call. Sequencing was performed on PBMCs from the stem cell graft donor, taken from the stem cell graft. The sequence was collected from a human donor who donated a stem cell graft to a child with aplastic anemia. The CDR3 protein is CASSLDHQQHNEQFF. Here the CDR3 DNA reads TGCGCCAGCAGCTTGGATCACCAACAGCACAATGAGCAGTTCTTC.